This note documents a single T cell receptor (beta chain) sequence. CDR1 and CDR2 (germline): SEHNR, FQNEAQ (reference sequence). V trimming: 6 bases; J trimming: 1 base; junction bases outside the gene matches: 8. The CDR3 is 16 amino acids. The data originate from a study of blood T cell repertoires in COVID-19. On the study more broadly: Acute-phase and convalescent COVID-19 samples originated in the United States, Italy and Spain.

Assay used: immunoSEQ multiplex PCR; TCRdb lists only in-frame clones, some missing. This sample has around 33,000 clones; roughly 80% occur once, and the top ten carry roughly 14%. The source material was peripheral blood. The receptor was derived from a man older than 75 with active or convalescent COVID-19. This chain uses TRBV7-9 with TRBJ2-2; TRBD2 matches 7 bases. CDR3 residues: CASRHPGLLNTGELFF. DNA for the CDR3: TGTGCCAGCAGGCACCCGGGACTACTGAACACCGGGGAGCTGTTTTTT.